Presented here are 2 T cell receptor beta chains from one specimen sequenced in a study of shared clonotypes between healthy human individuals. Only in-frame clones appear in the TCRdb table, and some are missing; sequencing was by immunoSEQ multiplex PCR. The data contain approximately 2.5 million clones, over 85% of them singletons. Sequenced: naive CD4+ T cells sorted from blood. As for subset: CD45RA+ positively selected. The receptors come from a man between 18 and 29 years old in good health.

The genes are TRBV29-1 and TRBJ2-5; 7 positions match TRBD1. V was pared by 5 bases and J by 4 bases, with 7 bases of the junction left unmatched. This CDR3 is built from 13 residues. Germline V lookup: CDR1 SQVTM, CDR2 ANQGSEA. CDR3 coding DNA: TGCAGCGTTTACCCGGGACAGATAGAGACCCAGTACTTC. Translating gives CSVYPGQIETQYF.

V and J are TRBV29-1 and TRBJ1-1; no definite D call. Germline assignment: CDR1 SQVTM and CDR2 ANQGSEA. V was shortened by 6 bases and J by 0 bases, with 11 bases between the two germline ends. This CDR3 has 13 amino acids. The CDR3 DNA is TGCAGCGTCCGACCGAGGATGAACACTGAAGCTTTCTTT. Translated, it gives CSVRPRMNTEAFF.